This TCR beta chain stems from a study of T cells in Graves' hyperthyroidism and ophthalmopathy. After removal of 1 base from V and 2 bases from J, the junction contained 2 bases not matched to a gene. The V gene's germline CDR1 is LGHDT and CDR2 YNNKEL (reference sequence). The CDR3 runs 15 residues. TCR beta CDR3 regions were amplified from RNA transcripts. The HTBI primer set served for first-round RT-PCR of the TCR CDR3. TCRdb analysed the multiplex PCR reads with MiXCR anew, one entry per CDR3 protein. Counted here are 300,000 to 500,000 distinct CDR3 sequences, more than 12% occurring once; the ten biggest clones make up 28%. Duration under 3 months, a NOSPECS grade of at least 4, and a Clinical Activity Score of at least 3 characterized the ophthalmopathy patients. This clonotype was observed many times.

The clonotype was recovered from a man between 45 and 60 years old with Graves' ophthalmopathy. The chain joins TRBV3-1 to TRBJ2-1, with 7 positions matching TRBD1. Sequencing used blood. DNA for the CDR3: TGTGCCAGCAGCCAAGGACAGGGTACCTACAATGAGCAGTTCTTC. It encodes CASSQGQGTYNEQFF.